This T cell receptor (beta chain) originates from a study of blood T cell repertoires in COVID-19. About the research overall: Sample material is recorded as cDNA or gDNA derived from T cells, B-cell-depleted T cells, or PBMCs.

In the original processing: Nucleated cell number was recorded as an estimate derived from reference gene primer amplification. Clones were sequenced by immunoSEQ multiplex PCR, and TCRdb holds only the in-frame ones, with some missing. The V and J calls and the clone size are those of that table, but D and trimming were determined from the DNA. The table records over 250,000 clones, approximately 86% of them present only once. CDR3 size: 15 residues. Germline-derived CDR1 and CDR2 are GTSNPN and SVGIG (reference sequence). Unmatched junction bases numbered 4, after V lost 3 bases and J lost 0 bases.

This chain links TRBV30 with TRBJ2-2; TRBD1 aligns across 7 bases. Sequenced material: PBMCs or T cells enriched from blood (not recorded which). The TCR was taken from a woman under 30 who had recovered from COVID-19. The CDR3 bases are TGTGCCTGGAGCGAGGGACAGTCGAACACCGGGGAGCTGTTTTTT. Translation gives CAWSEGQSNTGELFF.